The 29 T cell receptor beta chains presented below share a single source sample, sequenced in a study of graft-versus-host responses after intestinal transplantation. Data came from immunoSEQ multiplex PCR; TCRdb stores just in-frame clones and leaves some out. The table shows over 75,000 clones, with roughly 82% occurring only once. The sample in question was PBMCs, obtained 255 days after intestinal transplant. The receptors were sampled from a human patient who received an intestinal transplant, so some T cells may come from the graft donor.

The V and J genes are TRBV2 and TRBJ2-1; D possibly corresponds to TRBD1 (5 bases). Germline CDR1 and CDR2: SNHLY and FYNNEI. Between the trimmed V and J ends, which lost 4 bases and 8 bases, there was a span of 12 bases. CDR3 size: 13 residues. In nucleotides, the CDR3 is TGTGCCAGCAGTGTTTCAGGGCTGGATGAGCAGTTCTTC. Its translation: CASSVSGLDEQFF.

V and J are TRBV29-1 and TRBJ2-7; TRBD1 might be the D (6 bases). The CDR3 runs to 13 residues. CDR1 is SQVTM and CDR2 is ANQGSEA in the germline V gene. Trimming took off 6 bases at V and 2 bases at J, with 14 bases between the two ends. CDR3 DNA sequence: TGCAGCGTACCGGGACACGAGACCTACGAGCAGTACTTC. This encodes CSVPGHETYEQYF.

CDR3: CASSYRGGNQPQHF. The CDR3 DNA sequence: TGTGCCAGCAGTTACAGAGGGGGCAATCAGCCCCAGCATTTT. The chain combines TRBV6-5 with TRBJ1-5; D perhaps matches TRBD1 (5 bases). Trimming shortened V by 2 bases and J by 2 bases, and 7 bases separated the two germline ends. CDR3 length: 14 amino acids. Looked up from germline, CDR1 is MNHEY and CDR2 is SVGAGI.

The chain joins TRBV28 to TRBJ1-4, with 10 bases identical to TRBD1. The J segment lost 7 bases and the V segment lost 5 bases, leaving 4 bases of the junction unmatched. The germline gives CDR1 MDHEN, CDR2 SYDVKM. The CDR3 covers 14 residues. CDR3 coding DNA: TGTGCCAGCAGTCCGGGACAGGGGACTGAAAAACTGTTTTTT. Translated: CASSPGQGTEKLFF.

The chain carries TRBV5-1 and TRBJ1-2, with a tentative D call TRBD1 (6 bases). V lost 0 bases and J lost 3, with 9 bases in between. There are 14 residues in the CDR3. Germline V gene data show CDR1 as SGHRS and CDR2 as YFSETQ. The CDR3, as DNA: TGCGCCAGCAGCTTGGGGGACACTCACTATGGCTACACCTTC. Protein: CASSLGDTHYGYTF.

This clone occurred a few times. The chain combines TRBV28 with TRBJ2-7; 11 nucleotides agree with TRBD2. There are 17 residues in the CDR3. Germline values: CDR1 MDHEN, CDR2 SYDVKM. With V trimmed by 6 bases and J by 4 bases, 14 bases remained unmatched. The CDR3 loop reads CASSYGTLAGEYYEQYF. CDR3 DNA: TGTGCCAGCAGCTACGGTACACTAGCGGGGGAATATTACGAGCAGTACTTC.

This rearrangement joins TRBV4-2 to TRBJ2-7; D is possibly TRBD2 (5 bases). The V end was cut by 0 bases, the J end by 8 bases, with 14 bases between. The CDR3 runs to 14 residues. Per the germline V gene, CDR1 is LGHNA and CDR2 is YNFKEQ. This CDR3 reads CASSQDRSGFKQYF. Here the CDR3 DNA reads TGTGCCAGCAGCCAAGATCGGAGCGGATTTAAGCAGTACTTC.

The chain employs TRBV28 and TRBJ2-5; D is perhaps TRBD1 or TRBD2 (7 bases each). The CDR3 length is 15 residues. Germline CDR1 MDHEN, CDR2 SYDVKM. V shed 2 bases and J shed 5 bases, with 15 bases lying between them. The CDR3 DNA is TGTGCCAGCAGTTTAGCAGGGGGGGCCCGGGAGACCCAGTACTTC. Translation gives CASSLAGGARETQYF.

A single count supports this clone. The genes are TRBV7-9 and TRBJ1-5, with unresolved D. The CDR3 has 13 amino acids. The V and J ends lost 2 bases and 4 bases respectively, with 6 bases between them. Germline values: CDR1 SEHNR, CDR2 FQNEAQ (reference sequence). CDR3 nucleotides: TGTGCCAGCAGCTTACGGGGAAATCAGCCCCAGCATTTT. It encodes CASSLRGNQPQHF.

Written as DNA, the CDR3 is TGTGCCAGCAGGCTCAAATCCTACAATGAGCAGTTCTTC. Translating it yields CASRLKSYNEQFF. The rearrangement links TRBV27 to TRBJ2-1; no definite D call. CDR3 size: 13 residues. Germline V gene lookup returns CDR1 MNHEY and CDR2 SMNVEV (reference sequence). The germline V and J ends were trimmed by 6 bases and 1 base, with 7 bases remaining between them.

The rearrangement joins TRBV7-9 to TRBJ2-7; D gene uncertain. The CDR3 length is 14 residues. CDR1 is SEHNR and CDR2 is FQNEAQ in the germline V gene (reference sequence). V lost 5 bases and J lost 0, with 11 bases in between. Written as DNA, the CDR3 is TGTGCCAGCAGCCCGATTGCGAGCTCCTACGAGCAGTACTTC. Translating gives CASSPIASSYEQYF. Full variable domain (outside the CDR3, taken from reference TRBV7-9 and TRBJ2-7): DTGVSQNPRHKITKRGQNVTFRCDPISEHNRLYWYRQTLGQGPEFLTYFQNEAQLEKSRLLSDRFSAERPKGSFSTLEIQRTEQGDSAMYLCASSPIASSYEQYFGPGTRLTVT.

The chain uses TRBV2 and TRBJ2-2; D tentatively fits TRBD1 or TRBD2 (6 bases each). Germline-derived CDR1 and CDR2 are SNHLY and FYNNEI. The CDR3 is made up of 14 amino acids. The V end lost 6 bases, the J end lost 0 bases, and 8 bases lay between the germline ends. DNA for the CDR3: TGTGCCAGCAGAGGGGGGTCGAACACCGGGGAGCTGTTTTTT. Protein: CASRGGSNTGELFF.

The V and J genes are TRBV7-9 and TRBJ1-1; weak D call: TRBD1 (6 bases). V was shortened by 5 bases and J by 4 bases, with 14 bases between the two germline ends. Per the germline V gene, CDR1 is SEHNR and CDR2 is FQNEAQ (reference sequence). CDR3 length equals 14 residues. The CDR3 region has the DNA TGTGCCAGCAGCGCACAGGGAGGATTCACTGAAGCTTTCTTT. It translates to CASSAQGGFTEAFF.

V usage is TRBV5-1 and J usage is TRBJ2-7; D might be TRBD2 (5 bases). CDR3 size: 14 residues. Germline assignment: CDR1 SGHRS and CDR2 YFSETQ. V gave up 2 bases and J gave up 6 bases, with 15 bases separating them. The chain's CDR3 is CASSFRGRDGEQYF. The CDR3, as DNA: TGCGCCAGCAGCTTTCGGGGAAGAGATGGCGAGCAGTACTTC.

The CDR3 DNA follows: TGTGCCAGCAGTTCCAAACGGGACAGCATCTATGGCTACACCTTC. Protein sequence: CASSSKRDSIYGYTF. The chain carries TRBV27 and TRBJ1-2; 7 positions agree with TRBD1. Germline loops: CDR1 MNHEY, CDR2 SMNVEV (reference sequence). V was pared by 4 bases and J by 4 bases, with 9 bases of the junction left unmatched. The CDR3 runs to 15 residues.

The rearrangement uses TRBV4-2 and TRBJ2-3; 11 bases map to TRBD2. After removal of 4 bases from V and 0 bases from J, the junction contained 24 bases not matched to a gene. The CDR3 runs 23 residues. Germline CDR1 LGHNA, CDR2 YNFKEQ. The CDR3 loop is CASSRTVTIPTSGTYLSTDTQYF. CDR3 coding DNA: TGTGCCAGCAGCCGAACAGTGACGATCCCGACTAGCGGGACGTACCTTAGCACAGATACGCAGTATTTT.

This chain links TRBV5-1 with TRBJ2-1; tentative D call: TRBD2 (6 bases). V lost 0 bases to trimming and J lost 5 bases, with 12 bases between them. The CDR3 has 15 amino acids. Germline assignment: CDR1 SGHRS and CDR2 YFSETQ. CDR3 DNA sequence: TGCGCCAGCAGCTTGGTAGTAGCGGTTAACAATGAGCAGTTCTTC. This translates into CASSLVVAVNNEQFF.

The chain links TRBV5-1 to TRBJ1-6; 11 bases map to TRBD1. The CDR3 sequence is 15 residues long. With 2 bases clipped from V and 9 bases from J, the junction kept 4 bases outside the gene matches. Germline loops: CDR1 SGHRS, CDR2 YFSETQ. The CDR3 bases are TGCGCCAGCAGCTTAGGACAGGGGGCGGCTTCACCCCTCCACTTT. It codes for CASSLGQGAASPLHF.

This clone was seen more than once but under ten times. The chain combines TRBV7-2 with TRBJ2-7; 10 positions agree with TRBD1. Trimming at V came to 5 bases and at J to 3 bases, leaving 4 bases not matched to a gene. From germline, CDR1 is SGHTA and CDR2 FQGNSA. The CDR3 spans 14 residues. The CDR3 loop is CASSLDRGSYEQYF. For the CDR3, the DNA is TGTGCCAGCAGCCTGGACAGGGGGAGCTACGAGCAGTACTTC.

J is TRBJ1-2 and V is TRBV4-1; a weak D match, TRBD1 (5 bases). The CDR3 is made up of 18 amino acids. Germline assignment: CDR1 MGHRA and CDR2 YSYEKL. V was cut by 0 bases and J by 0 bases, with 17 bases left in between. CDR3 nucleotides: TGCGCCAGCAGCCAAGATTATAGGGGTAAGAGAGCTAACTATGGCTACACCTTC. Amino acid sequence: CASSQDYRGKRANYGYTF.

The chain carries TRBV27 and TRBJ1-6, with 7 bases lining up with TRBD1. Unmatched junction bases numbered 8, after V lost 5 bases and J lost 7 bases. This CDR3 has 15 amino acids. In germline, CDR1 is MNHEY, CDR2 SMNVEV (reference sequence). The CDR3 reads CASSPHTGENSPLHF. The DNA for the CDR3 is TGTGCCAGCAGTCCCCATACAGGGGAAAATTCACCCCTCCACTTT.

The CDR3 DNA follows: TGTGCCAGCAGCGGCAAATCAACTGAAAAACTGTTTTTT. Translation gives CASSGKSTEKLFF. This chain uses TRBV5-6 with TRBJ1-4, with no clear D. Trimming shortened V by 4 bases and J by 7 bases, and 11 bases separated the two germline ends. CDR1 is SGHDT, CDR2 YYEEEE, per germline. The CDR3 contains 13 residues. Full variable domain (rest looked up from reference TRBV5-6 and TRBJ1-4): DAGVTQSPTHLIKTRGQQVTLRCSPKSGHDTVSWYQQALGQGPQFIFQYYEEEERQRGNFPDRFSGHQFPNYSSELNVNALLLGDSALYLCASSGKSTEKLFFGSGTQLSVL.

CDR3 nucleotides: TGTGCCAGCCGGGGAGAGACCCAGTACTTC. The encoded protein is CASRGETQYF. This chain connects TRBV28 to TRBJ2-5; perhaps TRBD2 as D (5 bases). CDR1 is MDHEN and CDR2 is SYDVKM in the germline V gene. Trimming stripped 8 bases from V and 4 bases from J, with 5 bases between. The CDR3 covers 10 residues.

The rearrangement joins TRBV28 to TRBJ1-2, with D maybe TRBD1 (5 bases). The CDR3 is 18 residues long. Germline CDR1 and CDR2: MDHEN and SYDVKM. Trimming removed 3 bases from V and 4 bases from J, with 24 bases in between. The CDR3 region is CASSLMGPSGPDIYGYTF. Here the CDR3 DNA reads TGTGCCAGCAGTTTGATGGGTCCCTCGGGGCCTGATATCTATGGCTACACCTTC.

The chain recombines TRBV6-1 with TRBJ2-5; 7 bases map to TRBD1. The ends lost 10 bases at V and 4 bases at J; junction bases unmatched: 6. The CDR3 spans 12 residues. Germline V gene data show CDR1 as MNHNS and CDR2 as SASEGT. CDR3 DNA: TGTGCCACCCGGACAGGCTTAGAGACCCAGTACTTC. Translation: CATRTGLETQYF.

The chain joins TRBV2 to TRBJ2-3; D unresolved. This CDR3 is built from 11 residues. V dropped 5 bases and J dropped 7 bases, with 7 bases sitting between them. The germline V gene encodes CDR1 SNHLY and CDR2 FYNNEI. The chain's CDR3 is CASSPDYTQYF. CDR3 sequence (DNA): TGTGCCAGCAGTCCTGATTATACGCAGTATTTT.

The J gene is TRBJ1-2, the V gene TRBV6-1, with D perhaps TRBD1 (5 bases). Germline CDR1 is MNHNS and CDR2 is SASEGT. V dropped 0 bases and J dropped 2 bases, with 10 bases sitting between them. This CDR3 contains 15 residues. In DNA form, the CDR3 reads TGTGCCAGCAGTGAAGCGCCGGGGCTAAACTATGGCTACACCTTC. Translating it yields CASSEAPGLNYGYTF.

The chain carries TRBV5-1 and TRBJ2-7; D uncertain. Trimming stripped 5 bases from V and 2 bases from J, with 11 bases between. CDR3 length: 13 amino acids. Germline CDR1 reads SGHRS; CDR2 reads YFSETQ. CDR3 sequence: CASSETAPYEQYF. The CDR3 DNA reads TGCGCCAGCAGTGAGACGGCGCCCTACGAGCAGTACTTC.

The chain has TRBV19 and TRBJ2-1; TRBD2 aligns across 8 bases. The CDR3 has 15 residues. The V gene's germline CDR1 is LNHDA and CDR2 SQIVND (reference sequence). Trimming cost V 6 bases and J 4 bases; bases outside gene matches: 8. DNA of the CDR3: TGTGCCAGTAGCTTAGTCGGGACTAGGTACAATGAGCAGTTCTTC. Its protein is CASSLVGTRYNEQFF. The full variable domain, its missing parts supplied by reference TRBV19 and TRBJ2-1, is DGGITQSPKYLFRKEGQNVTLSCEQNLNHDAMYWYRQDPGQGLRLIYYSQIVNDFQKGDIAEGYSVSREKKESFPLTVTSAQKNPTAFYLCASSLVGTRYNEQFFGPGTRLTVL.